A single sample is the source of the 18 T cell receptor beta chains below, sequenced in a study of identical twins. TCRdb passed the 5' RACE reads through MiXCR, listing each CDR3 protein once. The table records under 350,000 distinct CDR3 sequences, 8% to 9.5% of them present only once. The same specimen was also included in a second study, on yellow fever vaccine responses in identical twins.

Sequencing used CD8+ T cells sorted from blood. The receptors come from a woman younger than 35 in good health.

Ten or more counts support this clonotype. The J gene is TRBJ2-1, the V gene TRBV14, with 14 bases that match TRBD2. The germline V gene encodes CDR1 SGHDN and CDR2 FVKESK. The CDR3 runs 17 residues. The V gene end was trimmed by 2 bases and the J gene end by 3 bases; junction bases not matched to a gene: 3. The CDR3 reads CASSQYGLAGGYNEQFF. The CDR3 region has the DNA TGTGCCAGCAGCCAATACGGACTAGCGGGAGGCTACAATGAGCAGTTCTTC.

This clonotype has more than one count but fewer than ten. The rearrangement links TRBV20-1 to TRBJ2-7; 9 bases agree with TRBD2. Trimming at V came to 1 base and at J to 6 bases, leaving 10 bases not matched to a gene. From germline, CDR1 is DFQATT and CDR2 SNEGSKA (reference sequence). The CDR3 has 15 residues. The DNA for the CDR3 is TGCAGTGCTAGAGTTTTAGCGGGAGCCCTTGGCGAGCAGTACTTC. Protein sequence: CSARVLAGALGEQYF.

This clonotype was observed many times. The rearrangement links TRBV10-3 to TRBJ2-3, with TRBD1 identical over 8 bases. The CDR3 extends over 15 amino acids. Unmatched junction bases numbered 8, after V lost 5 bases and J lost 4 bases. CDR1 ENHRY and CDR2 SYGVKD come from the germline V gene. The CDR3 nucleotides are TGTGCCATCAGTCCGGGACAGGAAATGGCAGATACGCAGTATTTT. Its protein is CAISPGQEMADTQYF.

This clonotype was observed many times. CDR3 DNA: TGTGCCAGCAGCGGAAGACCGGGACTCCCCAATGAAAAACTGTTTTTT. It translates to CASSGRPGLPNEKLFF. The V and J genes are TRBV7-9 and TRBJ1-4, with D perhaps matching TRBD1 (5 bases). From germline, CDR1 is SEHNR and CDR2 FQNEAQ (reference sequence). Trimming took off 5 bases at V and 5 bases at J, with 18 bases between the two ends. There are 16 residues in the CDR3. Full variable domain (outside the CDR3, taken from reference TRBV7-9 and TRBJ1-4): DTGVSQNPRHKITKRGQNVTFRCDPISEHNRLYWYRQTLGQGPEFLTYFQNEAQLEKSRLLSDRFSAERPKGSFSTLEIQRTEQGDSAMYLCASSGRPGLPNEKLFFGSGTQLSVL.

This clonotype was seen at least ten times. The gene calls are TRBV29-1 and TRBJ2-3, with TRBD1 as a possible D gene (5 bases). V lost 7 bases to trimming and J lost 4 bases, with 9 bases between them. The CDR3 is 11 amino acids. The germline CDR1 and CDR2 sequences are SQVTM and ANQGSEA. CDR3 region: CSAPGSDTQYF. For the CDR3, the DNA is TGCAGCGCTCCAGGGTCAGATACGCAGTATTTT.

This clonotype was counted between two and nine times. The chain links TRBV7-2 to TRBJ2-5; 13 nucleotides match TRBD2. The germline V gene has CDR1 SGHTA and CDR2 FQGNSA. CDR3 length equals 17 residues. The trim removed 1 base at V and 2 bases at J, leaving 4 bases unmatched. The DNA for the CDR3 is TGTGCCAGCAGCTTAGGGACTAGCGGGAGTGGGCAAGAGACCCAGTACTTC. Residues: CASSLGTSGSGQETQYF.

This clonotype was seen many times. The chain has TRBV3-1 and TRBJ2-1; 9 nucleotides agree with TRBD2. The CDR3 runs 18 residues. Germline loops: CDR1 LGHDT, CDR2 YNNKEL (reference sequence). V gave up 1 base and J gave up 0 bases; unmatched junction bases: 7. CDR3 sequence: CASSQVPSGEASYNEQFF. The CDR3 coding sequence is TGTGCCAGCAGCCAAGTGCCTAGCGGGGAAGCCTCCTACAATGAGCAGTTCTTC.

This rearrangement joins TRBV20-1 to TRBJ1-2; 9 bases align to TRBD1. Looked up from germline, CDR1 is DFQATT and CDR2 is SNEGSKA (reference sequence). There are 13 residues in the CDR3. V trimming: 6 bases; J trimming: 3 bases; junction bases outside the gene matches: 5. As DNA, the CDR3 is TGCAGTGCGGACAGGGGAAGGTACTATGGCTACACCTTC. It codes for CSADRGRYYGYTF.

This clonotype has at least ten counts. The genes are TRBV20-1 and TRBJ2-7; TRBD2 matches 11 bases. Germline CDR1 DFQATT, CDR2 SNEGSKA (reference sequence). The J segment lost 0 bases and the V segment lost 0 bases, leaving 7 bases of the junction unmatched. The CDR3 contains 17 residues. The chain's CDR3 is CSARDLGSGRGSYEQYF. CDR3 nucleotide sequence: TGCAGTGCTAGAGATCTGGGTAGCGGGAGGGGCTCCTACGAGCAGTACTTC.

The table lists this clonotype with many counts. CDR3 sequence (DNA): TGTGCCAGCAGCTTAGTTATAGCCAACACAGATACGCAGTATTTT. This sequence encodes CASSLVIANTDTQYF. The chain carries TRBV7-9 and TRBJ2-3; no clear D gene. This CDR3 contains 15 residues. CDR1 SEHNR and CDR2 FQNEAQ come from the germline V gene (reference sequence). V was cut by 1 base and J by 2 bases, with 10 bases left in between.

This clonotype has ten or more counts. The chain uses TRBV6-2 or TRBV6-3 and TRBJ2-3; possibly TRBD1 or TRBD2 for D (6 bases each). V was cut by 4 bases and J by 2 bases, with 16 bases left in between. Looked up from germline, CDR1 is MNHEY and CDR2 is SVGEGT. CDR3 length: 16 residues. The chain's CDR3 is CASSWWPGANTDTQYF. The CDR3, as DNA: TGTGCCAGCAGTTGGTGGCCGGGGGCAAACACAGATACGCAGTATTTT.

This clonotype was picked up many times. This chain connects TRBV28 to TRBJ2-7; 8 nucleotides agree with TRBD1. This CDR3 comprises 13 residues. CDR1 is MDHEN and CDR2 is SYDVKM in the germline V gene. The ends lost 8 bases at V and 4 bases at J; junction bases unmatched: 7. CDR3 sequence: CASGQGFSYEQYF. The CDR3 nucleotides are TGTGCCAGCGGACAGGGTTTTTCATACGAGCAGTACTTC.

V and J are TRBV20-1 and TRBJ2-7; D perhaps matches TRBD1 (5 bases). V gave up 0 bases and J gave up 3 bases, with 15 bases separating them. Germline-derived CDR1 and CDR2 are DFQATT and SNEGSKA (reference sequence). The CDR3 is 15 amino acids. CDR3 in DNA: TGCAGTGCTAGAGATATCTTCCAGGGAATCTACGAGCAGTACTTC. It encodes CSARDIFQGIYEQYF.

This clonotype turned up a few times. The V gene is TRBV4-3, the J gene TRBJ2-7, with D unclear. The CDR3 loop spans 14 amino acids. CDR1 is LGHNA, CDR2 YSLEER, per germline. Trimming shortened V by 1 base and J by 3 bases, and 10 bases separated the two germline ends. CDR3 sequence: CASSQAVLYYEQYF. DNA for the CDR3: TGCGCCAGCAGCCAAGCGGTTCTCTACTACGAGCAGTACTTC.

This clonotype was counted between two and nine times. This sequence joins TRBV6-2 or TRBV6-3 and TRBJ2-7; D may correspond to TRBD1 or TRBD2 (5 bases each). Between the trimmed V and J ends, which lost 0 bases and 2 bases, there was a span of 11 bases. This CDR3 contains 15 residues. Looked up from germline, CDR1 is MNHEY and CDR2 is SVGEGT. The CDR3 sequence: CASSYSPGPTYEQYF. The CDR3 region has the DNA TGTGCCAGCAGTTACTCGCCGGGACCTACCTACGAGCAGTACTTC.

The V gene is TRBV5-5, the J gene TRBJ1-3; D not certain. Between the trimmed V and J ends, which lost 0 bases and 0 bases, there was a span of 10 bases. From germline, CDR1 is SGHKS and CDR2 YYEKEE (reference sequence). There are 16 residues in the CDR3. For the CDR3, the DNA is TGTGCCAGCAGCTTGGGATCGGAGGGCTCTGGAAACACCATATATTTT. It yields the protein CASSLGSEGSGNTIYF.

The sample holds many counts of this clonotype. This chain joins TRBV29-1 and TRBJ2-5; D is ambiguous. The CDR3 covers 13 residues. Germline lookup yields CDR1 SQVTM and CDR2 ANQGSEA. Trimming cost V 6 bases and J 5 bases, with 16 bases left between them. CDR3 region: CSVWPPSRETQYF. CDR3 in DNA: TGCAGCGTGTGGCCTCCGTCCAGGGAGACCCAGTACTTC.

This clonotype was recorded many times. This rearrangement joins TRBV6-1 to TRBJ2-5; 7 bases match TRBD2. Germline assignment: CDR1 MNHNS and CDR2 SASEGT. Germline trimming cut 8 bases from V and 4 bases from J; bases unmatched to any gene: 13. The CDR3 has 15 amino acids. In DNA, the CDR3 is TGTGCCAGCTATCGGGTAGCGGGCTCCTCAGAGACCCAGTACTTC. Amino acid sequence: CASYRVAGSSETQYF.